The following is a T cell receptor (beta chain) sequence with its context. Documented time point: pre-treatment sample, taken before nivolumab and TIL therapy. The tumor samples were excised metastases, mostly pleural nodules or supraclavicular lymph nodes. Trimming took 3 bases from V and 6 from J; bases not matched to a gene: 7. CDR1 SGHRS and CDR2 YFSETQ come from the germline V gene. The CDR3 is 16 residues long. The libraries were made with immunoSEQ v3. Profiled with immunoSEQ multiplex PCR; TCRdb holds only in-frame clones, not every one. The sample lists about 50,000 clones; less than 75% were seen once. The data are from a study of TIL therapy for anti-PD-1-resistant metastatic lung cancer.

The sequence was collected from a person between 25 and 80 years old with non-small cell lung cancer. The chain is built from TRBV5-1 and TRBJ2-7, with 15 bases fitting TRBD2. Source: tumor tissue, taken at baseline. The CDR3 is CASSSRTSGGAGEQYF. The DNA of the CDR3 is TGCGCCAGCAGCTCTAGGACTAGCGGGGGGGCCGGCGAGCAGTACTTC.